This T cell receptor beta chain was profiled in a study of blood T cell repertoires in COVID-19. For the study at large: Donors in the United States, Italy and Spain gave samples during acute or convalescent COVID-19. Sources were T cells, B-cell-depleted T cells, or PBMCs; the material itself was cDNA or gDNA.

Methods used by the authors: How many nucleated cells were present was estimated from reference gene primer amplification. The assay was immunoSEQ multiplex PCR, and TCRdb's table has in-frame clones only and misses some. That table furnishes V, J and clone size, whereas the DNA furnished D and trimming. The repertoire includes 250,000 to 350,000 clones, 75% to 90% of them detected once, and 2.2% sits in the top ten. From germline, CDR1 is LNHDA and CDR2 SQIVND (reference sequence). V was cut by 4 bases and J by 3 bases, with 12 bases left in between. The CDR3 length is 14 residues. Material for sequencing was peripheral blood. The J gene is TRBJ1-2, the V gene TRBV19; tentative D call: TRBD1 (6 bases). The receptor was derived from a woman between 45 and 60 years old who had recovered from COVID-19. This CDR3 is CASSRDTEDYGYTF. CDR3 DNA: TGTGCCAGTAGTAGGGACACTGAGGACTATGGCTACACCTTC.